This T cell receptor (beta chain) was documented in a study of blood T cell repertoires in COVID-19. Overall study context: Sources were T cells, B-cell-depleted T cells, or PBMCs; the material itself was cDNA or gDNA.

Authors' processing steps: Nucleated cell counts were estimated from reference gene primer amplification. Produced via immunoSEQ multiplex PCR; TCRdb's table is partial and in-frame only. The DNA was the basis for D and trimming; V, J and clone size are from that table. Of some 50,000 clones in the sample, about 90% are singletons; the top ten hold about 15%. Germline V gene lookup returns CDR1 WSHSY and CDR2 SAAADI. V lost 5 bases and J lost 0; bases outside the gene matches: 5. The CDR3 totals 18 residues. V and J are TRBV10-2 and TRBJ2-2, with 14 bases lining up with TRBD2. Sequenced input: peripheral blood. The clonotype was recovered from a human donor in a cohort sampled during active COVID-19. This CDR3 is CASSFSGLAGANTGELFF. The DNA of the CDR3 is TGCGCCAGCAGTTTCTCGGGACTAGCGGGGGCGAACACCGGGGAGCTGTTTTTT.